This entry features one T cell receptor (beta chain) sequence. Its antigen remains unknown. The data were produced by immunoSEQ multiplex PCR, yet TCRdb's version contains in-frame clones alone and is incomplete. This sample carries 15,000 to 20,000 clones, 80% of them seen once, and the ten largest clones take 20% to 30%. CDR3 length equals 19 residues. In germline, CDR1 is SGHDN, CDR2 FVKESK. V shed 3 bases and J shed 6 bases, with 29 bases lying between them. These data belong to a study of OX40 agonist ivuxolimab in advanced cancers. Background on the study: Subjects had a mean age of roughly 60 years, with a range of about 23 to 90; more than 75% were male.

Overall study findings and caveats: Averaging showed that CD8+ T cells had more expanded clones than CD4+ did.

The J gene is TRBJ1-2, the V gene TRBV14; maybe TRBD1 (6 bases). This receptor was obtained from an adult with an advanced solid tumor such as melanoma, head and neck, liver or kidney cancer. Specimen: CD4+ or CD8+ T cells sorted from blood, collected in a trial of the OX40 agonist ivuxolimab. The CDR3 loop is CASSQYGGAAYLDRHGYTF. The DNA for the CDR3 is TGTGCCAGCAGCCAGTACGGGGGGGCAGCATACTTAGACCGCCATGGCTACACCTTC.